The TCR beta chain described here comes from a study of cytomegalovirus exposure and HLA in healthy donors. CDR1 and CDR2 from the germline V gene are SQVTM and ANQGSEA. The CDR3 consists of 13 residues. Germline trimming cut 4 bases from V and 3 bases from J; bases unmatched to any gene: 4. The table came from immunoSEQ multiplex PCR; TCRdb's copy has only in-frame clones and leaves some out. The table records 55,000 to 70,000 clones, around 94% of them present only once. As for this clone: Its target is unknown.

Study outcomes and limitations: Accounts indicate the classifier identified cytomegalovirus status with strong specificity and sensitivity. The listing of roughly 160 TCR beta chains classed them as cytomegalovirus-associated.

Sequenced material: PBMCs. The V and J genes are TRBV29-1 and TRBJ1-1; 8 bases line up with TRBD1. This sequence was found in a man aged 18 to 30 in good health and CMV-seronegative. This CDR3 reads CSVGGQVYTEAFF. The CDR3 nucleotides read TGCAGCGTTGGGGGACAGGTCTACACTGAAGCTTTCTTT.